This T cell receptor (beta chain) was identified in a study of blood T cell repertoires in COVID-19. About the research overall: PBMCs, B-cell-depleted T cells, or T cells were the source of the cDNA or gDNA that made up the material.

V was pared by 3 bases and J by 2 bases, with 11 bases between. The CDR3 length is 14 residues. Germline V gives CDR1 ENHRY, CDR2 SYGVKD. The protocol was immunoSEQ multiplex PCR, while the TCRdb copy is restricted to in-frame clones and leaves out a portion. This sample has roughly 120,000 clones; about 92% occur once, and the top ten carry 4% to 5%. A Seattle source enrolled patients during active infection and followed them longitudinally. The sequenced material came from peripheral blood. The TCR comes from a man in his sixties with COVID-19, enrolled during active disease. This sequence joins TRBV10-3 and TRBJ2-7; the D gene is possibly TRBD1 (6 bases). The CDR3 bases are TGTGCCATCAGTGAACAGGGAATCGCCTACGAGCAGTACTTC. Its protein product is CAISEQGIAYEQYF.